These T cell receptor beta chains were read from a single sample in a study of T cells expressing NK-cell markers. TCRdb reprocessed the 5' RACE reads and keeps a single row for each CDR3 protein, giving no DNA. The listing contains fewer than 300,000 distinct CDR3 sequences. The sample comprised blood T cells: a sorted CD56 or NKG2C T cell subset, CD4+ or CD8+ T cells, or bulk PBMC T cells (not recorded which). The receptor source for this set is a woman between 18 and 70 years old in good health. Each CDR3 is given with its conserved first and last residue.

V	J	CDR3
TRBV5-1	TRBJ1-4	CASSQGRKLFF
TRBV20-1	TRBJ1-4	CSAEDRDKQYNEKLFF
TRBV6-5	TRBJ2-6	CASSYSGQGSGANVLTF
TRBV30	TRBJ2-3	CAWSTGLDTQYF
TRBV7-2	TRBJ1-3	CASSLEGRITGNTIYF
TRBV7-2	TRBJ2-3	CASSLGGGAGDTQYF
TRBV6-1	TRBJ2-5	CASSEARRTAKTETQYF
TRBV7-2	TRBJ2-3	CASSPTRGLDTDTQYF
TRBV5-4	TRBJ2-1	CASSSPTSGVSSYNEQFF
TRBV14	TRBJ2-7	CASSQGPYEQYF
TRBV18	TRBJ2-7	CASSAGTGTGHYEQYF
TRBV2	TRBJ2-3	CASRERGARTDTQYF
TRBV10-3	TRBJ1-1	CAVRDPGSEAFF
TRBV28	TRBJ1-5	CASRAPGPNQPQHF
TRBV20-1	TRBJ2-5	CSGWREETQYF
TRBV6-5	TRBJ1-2	CASSSGQALYGYTF
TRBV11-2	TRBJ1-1	CASSPLGRNTEAFF
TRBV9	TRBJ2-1	CASSVYQGMGNEQFF
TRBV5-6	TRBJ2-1	CASTPPSGRATNEQFF
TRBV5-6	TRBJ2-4	CASSPGDRAFLGLAKNIQYF
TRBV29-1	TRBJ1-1	CSVTRGSVNTEAFF
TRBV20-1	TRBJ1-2	CSASEGYGYTF
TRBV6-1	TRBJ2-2	CASTRWTDNTGELFF
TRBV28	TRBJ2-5	CASSSSALGTQYF
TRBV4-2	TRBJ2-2	CASSQSSGNTGELFF
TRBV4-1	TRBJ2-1	CASSQGLAGGAYNEQFF
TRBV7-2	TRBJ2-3	CASSRGLAVTDTQYF
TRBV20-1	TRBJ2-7	CSARDLSGRHSYEQYF
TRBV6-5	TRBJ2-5	CASSYALGKAETQYF
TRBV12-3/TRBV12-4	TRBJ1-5	CASSPQGTLGNQPQHF
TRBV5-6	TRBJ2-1	CASSSVRTGTGRNEQFF
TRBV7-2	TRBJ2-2	CASSPVRAGELFF
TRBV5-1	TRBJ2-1	CASSLGASGSHNEQFF
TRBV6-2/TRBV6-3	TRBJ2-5	CASRTGTLYQETQYF
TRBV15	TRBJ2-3	CATSREEWSDGADTQYF
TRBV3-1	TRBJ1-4	CASSPTSGTGGEKLFF
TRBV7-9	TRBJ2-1	CASSLAPGGYNEQFF
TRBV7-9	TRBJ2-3	CASSLYVSLRMPDTQYF
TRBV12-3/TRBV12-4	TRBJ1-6	CASRNYNSPLHF
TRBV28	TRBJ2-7	CASSLIDRMRVHEQYF
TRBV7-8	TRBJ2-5	CASSPRGEGQETQYF
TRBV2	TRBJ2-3	CASSDRAWTDTQYF
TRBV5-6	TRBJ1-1	CASSTTGGTEAFF
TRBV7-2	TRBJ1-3	CASSLGAFSGNTIYF
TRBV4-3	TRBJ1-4	CASSQDLGEKLFF
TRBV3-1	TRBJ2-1	CASSLRSAGRSYNEQFF
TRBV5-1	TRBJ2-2	CASSARSNTGELFF
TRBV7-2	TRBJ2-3	CASRQGRTRDTQYF
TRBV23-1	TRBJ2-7	CASSPNPVTSHEQYF
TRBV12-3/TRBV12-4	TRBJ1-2	CASSPTVVGGYTF
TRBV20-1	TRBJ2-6	CSAPSGGSGANVLTF
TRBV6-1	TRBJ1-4	CASSPRPREKLFF
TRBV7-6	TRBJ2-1	CASSLGASGSRSALGPNNEQFF
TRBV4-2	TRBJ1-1	CASSGRQSEAFF
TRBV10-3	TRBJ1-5	CAISVGQGSNQPQHF
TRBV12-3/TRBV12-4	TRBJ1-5	CASGRRGGGNQPQHF
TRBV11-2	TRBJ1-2	CASSEYRTAYGYTF